The clone carrying this T cell receptor beta chain was counted only a few times. What it binds is unknown. It was CD45RO-negative cells, positively selected for CCR7, that made up naive CD8 cells, with terminally differentiated effector memory CD45RA+ cells excluded. The CDR3 is 15 amino acids. The V end lost 5 bases, the J end lost 7 bases, and 17 bases lay between the germline ends. Germline CDR1 and CDR2: SGHVS and FQNEAQ. This sample is drawn from a study of shared clonotypes between healthy human individuals. Whole-study results and caveats: Clonotypes which were not shared had lower generation probabilities than clonotypes that all four donors shared. Since donors were few, the genetic and exposure-history diversity represented was limited.

Method: immunoSEQ multiplex PCR; TCRdb's copy keeps in-frame clones and lacks some. The table shows about 2.1 million clones, with 93% occurring only once. The chain has TRBV7-8 and TRBJ1-4; D remains ambiguous. This TCR was sampled from a man younger than 35 in good health. Some clones in this sample may be carry-over from other donors' samples. The source material was naive CD8+ T cells from PBMCs. The CDR3: CASSPSTPGGEKLFF. In DNA, the CDR3 is TGTGCCAGCAGCCCATCCACCCCGGGCGGTGAAAAACTGTTTTTT.